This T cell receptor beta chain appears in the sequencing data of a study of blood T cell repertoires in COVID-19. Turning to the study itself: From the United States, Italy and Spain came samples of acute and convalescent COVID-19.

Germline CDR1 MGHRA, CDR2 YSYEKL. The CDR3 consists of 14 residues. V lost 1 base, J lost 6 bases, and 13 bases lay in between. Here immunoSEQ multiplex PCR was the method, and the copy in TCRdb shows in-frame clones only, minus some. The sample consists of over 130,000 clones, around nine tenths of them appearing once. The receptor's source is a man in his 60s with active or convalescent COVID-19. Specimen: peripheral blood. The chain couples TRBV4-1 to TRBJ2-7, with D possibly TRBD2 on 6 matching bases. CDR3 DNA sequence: TGCGCCAGCAGCCAAGGGACCGGGGGTGGCGAGCAGTACTTC. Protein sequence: CASSQGTGGGEQYF.